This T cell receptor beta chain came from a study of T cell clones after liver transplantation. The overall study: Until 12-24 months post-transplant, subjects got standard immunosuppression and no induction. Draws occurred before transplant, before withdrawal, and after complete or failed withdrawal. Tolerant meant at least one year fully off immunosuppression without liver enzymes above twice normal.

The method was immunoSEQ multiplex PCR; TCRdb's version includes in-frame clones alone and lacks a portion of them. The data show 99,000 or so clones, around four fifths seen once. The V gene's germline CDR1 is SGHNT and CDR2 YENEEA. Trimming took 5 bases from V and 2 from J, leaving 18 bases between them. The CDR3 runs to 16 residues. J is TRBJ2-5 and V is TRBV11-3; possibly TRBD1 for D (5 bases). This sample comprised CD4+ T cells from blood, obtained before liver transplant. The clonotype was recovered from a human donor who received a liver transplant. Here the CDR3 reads CASSPGRRVEQETQYF. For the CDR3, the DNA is TGTGCCAGCAGCCCAGGGCGTCGGGTTGAGCAAGAGACCCAGTACTTC.